This TCR beta chain appears in the sequencing data of a study of blood T cell repertoires in COVID-19. The data were produced by immunoSEQ multiplex PCR, yet TCRdb's version contains in-frame clones alone and is incomplete. The sample includes around 230,000 clones, 80% to 90% of them seen just once. CDR1 SGHRS and CDR2 YFSETQ come from the germline V gene. Trimming removed 0 bases from V and 6 bases from J; junction bases left unmatched: 7. This CDR3 region has 15 residues. Sequencing was done on a sample of peripheral blood. This sequence was found in a woman between 45 and 65 years old with acute or convalescent COVID-19. This rearrangement joins TRBV5-1 to TRBJ2-3; 7 positions agree with TRBD2. The CDR3: CASSLGGRAPDTQYF. Written as DNA, the CDR3 is TGCGCCAGCAGCTTGGGGGGGAGGGCCCCGGATACGCAGTATTTT.